A single sample gave rise to the 32 T cell receptor beta chains below, sequenced in a study of PD-1 blockade in classical Hodgkin lymphoma. In every patient, relapse followed autologous stem cell transplantation, while exposure to brentuximab vedotin differed. Profiling relied on immunoSEQ multiplex PCR, and the TCRdb table lists in-frame clones only, not all of them. The sample lists around 10,000 clones, 70% to 80% occurring once. The sequenced sample was peripheral blood mononuclear cells (PBMCs), obtained before the second cycle of nivolumab. The receptors derive from a human donor with classical Hodgkin lymphoma.

This clone has just a few counts. This chain links TRBV13 with TRBJ1-2; 9 positions agree with TRBD1. There are 15 residues in the CDR3. V lost 5 bases to trimming and J lost 6 bases; unmatched junction nucleotides: 10. CDR1 is PRHDT, CDR2 FYEKMQ, per germline (reference sequence). CDR3 protein: CASSPRRTGVDGYTF. Here the CDR3 DNA reads TGTGCCAGCAGCCCTCGCCGGACAGGGGTGGATGGCTACACCTTC.

The chain links TRBV5-1 to TRBJ2-3; 10 nucleotides align to TRBD2. V gave up 2 bases and J gave up 2 bases; unmatched junction bases: 2. The germline CDR1 and CDR2 sequences are SGHRS and YFSETQ. The CDR3 is made up of 15 amino acids. The CDR3 spells CASSFLAGATDTQYF. CDR3 in DNA: TGCGCCAGCAGCTTTCTAGCGGGAGCCACAGATACGCAGTATTTT. Together with reference TRBV5-1 and TRBJ2-3, the CDR3 gives the full variable domain: KAGVTQTPRYLIKTRGQQVTLSCSPISGHRSVSWYQQTPGQGLQFLFEYFSETQRNKGNFPGRFSGRQFSNSRSEMNVSTLELGDSALYLCASSFLAGATDTQYFGPGTRLTVL.

The chain joins TRBV6-6 to TRBJ2-2; D not resolved. Germline CDR1 reads MNHNY; CDR2 reads SVGAGI (reference sequence). The CDR3 runs to 14 residues. Trimming took off 2 bases at V and 4 bases at J, with 8 bases between the two ends. The CDR3, as DNA: TGTGCCAGCAGTTACGGCAGCCTCACCGGGGAGCTGTTTTTT. It is translated as CASSYGSLTGELFF.

The chain employs TRBV28 and TRBJ1-5; D ambiguous. V was shortened by 10 bases and J by 6 bases, with 16 bases between the two germline ends. CDR3 length: 13 residues. Germline V CDR1 and CDR2: MDHEN, SYDVKM. The CDR3 loop reads CATNLNVVQPQHF. The DNA for the CDR3 is TGTGCCACCAATCTGAATGTTGTTCAGCCCCAGCATTTT.

The chain links TRBV19 to TRBJ1-1; tentatively, D is TRBD1 (6 bases). The CDR3 is 13 amino acids. Trimming shortened V by 5 bases and J by 3 bases, and 10 bases separated the two germline ends. The germline V gene encodes CDR1 LNHDA and CDR2 SQIVND (reference sequence). The CDR3 nucleotides read TGTGCCAGTAGTCGGGACACGGACACTGAAGCTTTCTTT. It is translated as CASSRDTDTEAFF.

The V and J genes are TRBV14 and TRBJ2-2, with 8 bases identical to TRBD1. V gave up 4 bases and J gave up 1 base; unmatched junction bases: 2. Germline-derived CDR1 and CDR2 are SGHDN and FVKESK. CDR3 length equals 15 residues. The CDR3 region is CASSLGQVNTGELFF. The CDR3 DNA follows: TGTGCCAGCAGCCTGGGACAGGTGAACACCGGGGAGCTGTTTTTT. Full variable domain (outside the CDR3, taken from reference TRBV14 and TRBJ2-2): EAGVTQFPSHSVIEKGQTVTLRCDPISGHDNLYWYRRVMGKEIKFLLHFVKESKQDESGMPNNRFLAERTGGTYSTLKVQPAELEDSGVYFCASSLGQVNTGELFFGEGSRLTVL.

As DNA, the CDR3 is TGTGCCAGCAGAACCCGTGGGGTTACCGGGGCCAACGTCCTGACTTTC. Its protein is CASRTRGVTGANVLTF. The genes are TRBV7-9 and TRBJ2-6; D is uncertain. This CDR3 region has 16 residues. V was pared by 6 bases and J by 4 bases, with 16 bases between. Germline V CDR1 and CDR2: SEHNR, FQNEAQ (reference sequence).

In its sample, this clone was seen a few times. The CDR3 DNA reads as TGCGCCAGCAGCTTGGGAGGGACATATGGCTACACCTTC. It specifies CASSLGGTYGYTF. The V and J genes are TRBV5-1 and TRBJ1-2; D perhaps matches TRBD1 (6 bases). V gave up 0 bases and J gave up 5 bases, with 8 bases separating them. This CDR3 has 13 residues. Looked up from germline, CDR1 is SGHRS and CDR2 is YFSETQ.

This clone has just a few counts. The rearrangement links TRBV2 to TRBJ1-5; D gene uncertain. Germline V gives CDR1 SNHLY, CDR2 FYNNEI. The CDR3 runs to 14 residues. Trimming stripped 2 bases from V and 0 bases from J, with 5 bases between. This CDR3 is CASSEQSSNQPQHF. CDR3 sequence (DNA): TGTGCCAGCAGTGAACAGAGTAGCAATCAGCCCCAGCATTTT.

In its sample, this clone was seen once. This chain joins TRBV5-6 and TRBJ2-5; 7 bases fit TRBD2. The CDR3 covers 16 residues. Trimming removed 3 bases from V and 1 base from J; junction bases left unmatched: 9. The V gene's germline CDR1 is SGHDT and CDR2 YYEEEE. The CDR3 protein is CASSSAPAGFQETQYF. The CDR3 DNA reads TGTGCCAGCAGCTCCGCCCCAGCGGGGTTCCAAGAGACCCAGTACTTC. Looking up the rest from reference TRBV5-6 and TRBJ2-5 gives the full variable domain: DAGVTQSPTHLIKTRGQQVTLRCSPKSGHDTVSWYQQALGQGPQFIFQYYEEEERQRGNFPDRFSGHQFPNYSSELNVNALLLGDSALYLCASSSAPAGFQETQYFGPGTRLLVL.

The J gene is TRBJ2-2, the V gene TRBV6-5; D perhaps matches TRBD2 (6 bases). This CDR3 has 13 amino acids. Per the germline V gene, CDR1 is MNHEY and CDR2 is SVGAGI. V was pared by 7 bases and J by 3 bases, with 9 bases between. This CDR3 reads CASKPGDTGELFF. CDR3 DNA sequence: TGTGCCAGCAAACCGGGGGACACCGGGGAGCTGTTTTTT.

V is TRBV30 and J is TRBJ1-5; 8 positions agree with TRBD1. The CDR3 contains 14 residues. Germline V gene data show CDR1 as GTSNPN and CDR2 as SVGIG (reference sequence). V lost 5 bases, J lost 0 bases, and 3 bases stayed unmatched. Here the CDR3 DNA reads TGTGCCTGGGGGACAGGCAATAGCAATCAGCCCCAGCATTTT. The encoded protein is CAWGTGNSNQPQHF.

The rearrangement links TRBV9 to TRBJ2-1; a weak D match, TRBD2 (6 bases). V lost 0 bases and J lost 8, with 12 bases in between. This CDR3 spans 14 amino acids. CDR1 and CDR2 (germline): SGDLS, YYNGEE. As DNA, the CDR3 is TGTGCCAGCAGCGTAGTGGAGGGTGCGGATGAGCAGTTCTTC. This gives the protein CASSVVEGADEQFF.

The gene calls are TRBV19 and TRBJ1-1; a weak D match, TRBD1 (6 bases). CDR3 length: 13 residues. Trimming took 8 bases from V and 0 from J, leaving 10 bases between them. CDR1 is LNHDA and CDR2 is SQIVND in the germline V gene (reference sequence). The CDR3 DNA follows: TGTGCCAGTGAGGGGACATTGAACACTGAAGCTTTCTTT. It is translated as CASEGTLNTEAFF.

This chain uses TRBV6-5 with TRBJ2-7, with D possibly matching TRBD2 (6 bases). The CDR3 is made up of 14 amino acids. Germline values: CDR1 MNHEY, CDR2 SVGAGI. The germline V and J ends were trimmed by 6 bases and 3 bases, with 15 bases remaining between them. The CDR3 spells CASSSGTEDYEQYF. CDR3 sequence (DNA): TGTGCCAGCAGCTCCGGGACTGAGGACTACGAGCAGTACTTC.

J is TRBJ1-3 and V is TRBV29-1; 7 bases match TRBD1. The length of the CDR3 is 13 residues. Unmatched junction bases numbered 12, after V lost 8 bases and J lost 8 bases. In germline, CDR1 is SQVTM, CDR2 ANQGSEA. This chain's CDR3 is CSPAPRGLDTIYF. DNA for the CDR3: TGCAGCCCTGCCCCGAGGGGGCTAGACACCATATATTTT.

The J gene is TRBJ2-7, the V gene TRBV5-1, with 11 bases matching TRBD1. The germline V gene encodes CDR1 SGHRS and CDR2 YFSETQ. The CDR3 contains 16 residues. V gave up 1 base and J gave up 3 bases; unmatched junction bases: 6. The CDR3 DNA follows: TGCGCCAGCAGCTTGACGTCCGGGACAGGGGGCTACGAGCAGTACTTC. Protein sequence: CASSLTSGTGGYEQYF.

The V gene is TRBV18, the J gene TRBJ1-2; the match to TRBD1 covers 7 bases. The germline gives CDR1 KGHSH, CDR2 LQKENI. The CDR3 loop spans 14 amino acids. Trimming removed 2 bases from V and 4 bases from J; junction bases left unmatched: 4. CDR3 in amino acids: CASSPATGPYGYTF. CDR3 sequence (DNA): TGTGCCAGCTCACCAGCGACAGGGCCCTATGGCTACACCTTC.

V gene TRBV11-2 combines with J gene TRBJ1-2, with D perhaps matching TRBD1 (5 bases). Trimming shortened V by 1 base and J by 4 bases, and 22 bases separated the two germline ends. The CDR3 loop spans 18 amino acids. Germline V lookup: CDR1 SGHAT, CDR2 FQNNGV. CDR3 sequence (DNA): TGTGCCAGCAGCTTAGGTTCAGGGCCCTACACTGGGGGCTATGGCTACACCTTC. This sequence encodes CASSLGSGPYTGGYGYTF.

This clone was seen only a few times. Other DNA sequences from this sample encode an identical CDR3 as well. This chain uses TRBV30 with TRBJ1-2, with TRBD1 as a possible D gene (5 bases). This CDR3 spans 13 amino acids. The germline V gene has CDR1 GTSNPN and CDR2 SVGIG (reference sequence). V shed 5 bases and J shed 8 bases, with 18 bases lying between them. CDR3 residues: CAWSGTFWFGYTF. The CDR3, as DNA: TGTGCCTGGTCTGGGACGTTTTGGTTCGGCTACACCTTC.

The sample holds a few counts of this clone. This chain uses TRBV4-1 with TRBJ2-1; D is undetermined. V was pared by 1 base and J by 0 bases, with 10 bases between. The CDR3 runs 16 residues. Germline lookup yields CDR1 MGHRA and CDR2 YSYEKL. CDR3 sequence: CASSQVDLLSYNEQFF. As DNA, the CDR3 is TGCGCCAGCAGCCAAGTGGACCTACTCTCCTACAATGAGCAGTTCTTC.

V usage is TRBV29-1 and J usage is TRBJ1-2, with a possible D match to TRBD1 (6 bases). The CDR3 covers 12 residues. The germline gives CDR1 SQVTM, CDR2 ANQGSEA. The V gene lost 6 bases and the J gene lost 6 bases, with 14 bases spanning the gap. DNA of the CDR3: TGCAGCGTCGCGGGACGGACAGATGGCTACACCTTC. Its protein product is CSVAGRTDGYTF.

The genes are TRBV15 and TRBJ2-1, with D possibly being TRBD1 (7 bases). Germline V CDR1 and CDR2: LNHNV, YYDKDF (reference sequence). The CDR3 extends over 15 amino acids. V lost 5 bases and J 2 bases, leaving 13 bases between the germline ends. CDR3 DNA sequence: TGTGCCACCAGCGGGGCGGGACAGCCCTACAATGAGCAGTTCTTC. It translates to CATSGAGQPYNEQFF.

The rearrangement uses TRBV6-4 and TRBJ1-5; D remains ambiguous. Germline V lookup: CDR1 MRHNA, CDR2 SNTAGT. Trimming pared 5 bases from V and 0 bases from J, leaving 5 bases between. The CDR3 totals 13 residues. The CDR3 loop is CASSKNSNQPQHF. DNA for the CDR3: TGTGCCAGCAGTAAAAATAGCAATCAGCCCCAGCATTTT.

The rearrangement links TRBV7-8 to TRBJ2-7; the match to TRBD1 covers 8 bases. The CDR3 extends over 15 amino acids. The V gene's germline CDR1 is SGHVS and CDR2 FQNEAQ. V trimming: 0 bases; J trimming: 3 bases; junction bases outside the gene matches: 4. The DNA of the CDR3 is TGTGCCAGCAGCTTAGCTACAGGGGGAATCTACGAGCAGTACTTC. It encodes CASSLATGGIYEQYF.

The chain combines TRBV27 with TRBJ2-7, with a possible D match to TRBD1 (6 bases). Germline assignment: CDR1 MNHEY and CDR2 SMNVEV (reference sequence). CDR3 length: 14 amino acids. Deletions cut 0 bases from V and 2 bases from J, with 8 bases between. The DNA of the CDR3 is TGTGCCAGCAGTTTATCCAGGGGCCCCTACGAGCAGTACTTC. Residues: CASSLSRGPYEQYF.

The chain recombines TRBV14 with TRBJ1-1; D remains ambiguous. Trimming pared 10 bases from V and 2 bases from J, leaving 17 bases between. The V gene's germline CDR1 is SGHDN and CDR2 FVKESK. The length of the CDR3 is 14 residues. The CDR3 is CAISESPKNTEAFF. As DNA, the CDR3 is TGTGCCATCAGTGAGTCCCCGAAAAACACTGAAGCTTTCTTT.

The rearrangement joins TRBV28 to TRBJ2-2; D is unclear. V dropped 6 bases and J dropped 0 bases, with 5 bases sitting between them. CDR1 MDHEN and CDR2 SYDVKM come from the germline V gene. CDR3 length equals 13 residues. The CDR3 region is CASRGTNTGELFF. CDR3 bases: TGTGCCAGCAGAGGGACGAACACCGGGGAGCTGTTTTTT.

The J gene is TRBJ2-3, the V gene TRBV7-8; D not resolved. The V gene's germline CDR1 is SGHVS and CDR2 FQNEAQ. The CDR3 sequence is 15 residues long. V lost 1 base and J lost 4, with 12 bases in between. CDR3 coding DNA: TGTGCCAGCAGCTTAGGAGTTACGATGGCAGATACGCAGTATTTT. This codes for CASSLGVTMADTQYF.

The V gene is TRBV14, the J gene TRBJ1-2; 7 nucleotides align to TRBD1. The CDR3 spans 14 residues. Germline V gene lookup returns CDR1 SGHDN and CDR2 FVKESK. J lost 2 bases, V lost 4 bases, and 4 bases had no gene match. The CDR3 reads CASSPMGQNYGYTF. The CDR3 nucleotides read TGTGCCAGCAGCCCTATGGGACAGAACTATGGCTACACCTTC.

This chain links TRBV15 with TRBJ2-1; unclear D gene. Trimming took off 2 bases at V and 6 bases at J, with 17 bases between the two ends. CDR1 and CDR2 from the germline V gene are LNHNV and YYDKDF (reference sequence). CDR3 length: 16 amino acids. This CDR3 reads CATSRSLAAVVNEQFF. The CDR3 region has the DNA TGTGCCACCAGCAGATCGCTTGCGGCCGTCGTCAATGAGCAGTTCTTC. The whole variable domain, filled in from reference TRBV15 and TRBJ2-1, reads DAMVIQNPRYQVTQFGKPVTLSCSQTLNHNVMYWYQQKSSQAPKLLFHYYDKDFNNEADTPDNFQSRRPNTSFCFLDIRSPGLGDTAMYLCATSRSLAAVVNEQFFGPGTRLTVL.

Remarks on this clone: The junction shows a germline mismatch at one end, possibly a read error. The V gene is TRBV9, the J gene TRBJ2-3, with 8 positions matching TRBD2. The CDR3 has 15 residues. Per germline, CDR1 SGDLS and CDR2 YYNGEE. The chain's CDR3 is CASSVAAGGTYTQYF. CDR3 DNA: TGTGCCAGCAGCGTAGCGGCGGGAGGCACATATACGCAGTATTTT.